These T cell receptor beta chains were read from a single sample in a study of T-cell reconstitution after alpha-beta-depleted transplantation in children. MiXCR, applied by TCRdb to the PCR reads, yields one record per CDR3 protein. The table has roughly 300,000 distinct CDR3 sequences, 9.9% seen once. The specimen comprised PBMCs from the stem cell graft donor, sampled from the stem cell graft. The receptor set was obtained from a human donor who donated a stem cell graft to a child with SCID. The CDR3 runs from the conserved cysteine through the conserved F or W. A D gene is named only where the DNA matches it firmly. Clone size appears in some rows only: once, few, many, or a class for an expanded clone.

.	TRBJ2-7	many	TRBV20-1	CSASDGTYEQYF	TGCAGTGCTAGCGACGGTACCTACGAGCAGTACTTC
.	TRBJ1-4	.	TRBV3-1	CASSQDGRREKLFF	TGTGCCAGCAGCCAAGATGGTAGGAGGGAAAAACTGTTTTTT
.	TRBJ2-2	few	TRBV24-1	CATSDPGPGELFF	TGTGCCACCAGTGATCCGGGGCCCGGGGAGCTGTTTTTT
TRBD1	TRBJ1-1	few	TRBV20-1	CSAPPLTGGDTEAFF	TGCAGTGCTCCTCCGTTGACAGGGGGTGACACTGAAGCTTTCTTT
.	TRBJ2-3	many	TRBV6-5	CASSYSTSLGTDTQYF	TGTGCCAGCAGTTACTCAACTAGCTTGGGCACAGATACGCAGTATTTT
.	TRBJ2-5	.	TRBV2	CASSAAPVGLGETQYF	TGTGCCAGCAGTGCCGCCCCGGTGGGTCTGGGGGAGACCCAGTACTTC
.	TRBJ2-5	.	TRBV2	CASSEVLWGVDQETQYF	TGTGCCAGCAGTGAAGTTTTGTGGGGGGTCGACCAAGAGACCCAGTACTTC
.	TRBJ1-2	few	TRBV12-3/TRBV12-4	CASSLMGDYGYTF	TGTGCCAGCAGTTTGATGGGTGACTATGGCTACACCTTC
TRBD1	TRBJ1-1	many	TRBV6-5	CASSSLTGGNTEAFF	TGTGCCAGCAGTTCTCTGACAGGGGGGAACACTGAAGCTTTCTTT
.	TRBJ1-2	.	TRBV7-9	CASSSSFGTDYGYTF	TGTGCCAGCAGCTCCTCTTTTGGGACGGACTATGGCTACACCTTC
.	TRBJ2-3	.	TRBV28	CASSLIGRGDTDTQYF	TGTGCCAGCAGTTTAATAGGGCGGGGAGACACAGATACGCAGTATTTT
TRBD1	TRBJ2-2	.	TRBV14	CASSRGQGKFRELFF	TGTGCCAGCAGCCGAGGACAGGGCAAGTTCCGGGAGCTGTTTTTT
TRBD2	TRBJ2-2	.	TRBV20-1	CSARDRLAGVNTGELFF	TGCAGTGCTAGAGATCGACTAGCGGGGGTAAACACCGGGGAGCTGTTTTTT
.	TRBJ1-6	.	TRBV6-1	CASKAPAGANSPLHF	TGTGCCAGCAAGGCGCCAGCGGGGGCGAATTCACCCCTCCACTTT